This passage covers 11 T cell receptor beta chains from one sample sequenced in a study of regulatory T cells in long-lasting Graves disease. Indicated time point: persistent/refractory GD, antithyroid drugs over 5 years with positive TRAb. The TCR library used RNA extracted from PBMCs. Sequencing libraries for TCR beta were prepared with iRepertoire HTBI primers and Arm-PCR of CDR3 regions. TCRdb reprocessed the multiplex PCR reads with MiXCR, giving one entry per CDR3 protein. Of roughly 400,000 distinct CDR3 sequences in the sample, more than 20% are singletons; the top ten hold roughly 20%. The input for sequencing was peripheral blood mononuclear cells (PBMCs), taken when the disease was refractory, from a patient treated with antithyroid drugs. These receptors originate from a female donor with Graves disease.

This sequence joins TRBV5-4 and TRBJ1-1; maybe TRBD1 (5 bases). Between the trimmed V and J ends, which lost 0 bases and 4 bases, there was a span of 10 bases. Germline values: CDR1 SGHNT, CDR2 YYREEE (reference sequence). This CDR3 is 14 amino acids long. DNA for the CDR3: TGTGCCAGCAGCTTGGCGGGGACCCTCACTGAAGCTTTCTTT. Residues: CASSLAGTLTEAFF.

In its sample, this clonotype was seen many times. The rearrangement uses TRBV12-3 or TRBV12-4 and TRBJ1-5, with D possibly TRBD1 on 5 matching bases. The CDR3 loop spans 13 amino acids. Trimming pared 8 bases from V and 1 base from J, leaving 9 bases between. The CDR3 reads CASGQGSNQPQHF. The CDR3, as DNA: TGTGCCAGCGGGCAGGGAAGCAATCAGCCCCAGCATTTT.

The gene calls are TRBV30 and TRBJ1-1; D might be TRBD1 (6 bases). The CDR3 runs 13 residues. V lost 2 bases, J lost 4 bases, and 11 bases lay in between. Germline V lookup: CDR1 GTSNPN, CDR2 SVGIG (reference sequence). CDR3 sequence reads: CAWSRRGATEAFF. CDR3 nucleotides: TGTGCCTGGAGTCGTAGGGGGGCCACTGAAGCTTTCTTT.

This clonotype came up a few times. The CDR3 bases are TGTGCCTGTGGACAGGGCAATTCACCCCTCCACTTT. It yields the protein CACGQGNSPLHF. This chain links TRBV30 with TRBJ1-6; 8 nucleotides align to TRBD1. The V and J ends lost 6 bases and 7 bases, in that order; junction bases with no gene match: 2. The length of the CDR3 is 12 residues. Germline V gives CDR1 GTSNPN, CDR2 SVGIG (reference sequence).

The chain employs TRBV3-1 and TRBJ2-2, with 8 bases aligning to TRBD2. Germline V gene lookup returns CDR1 LGHDT and CDR2 YNNKEL (reference sequence). J was trimmed by 0 bases and V by 5 bases; bases with no gene match: 8. The CDR3 contains 17 residues. The CDR3 sequence is CASSARPSGSNTGELFF. CDR3 in DNA: TGTGCCAGCAGCGCCCGGCCTAGCGGGTCGAACACCGGGGAGCTGTTTTTT.

This clonotype was counted at least ten times. The chain couples TRBV11-2 to TRBJ1-1; no reliable D call. The V gene lost 1 base and the J gene lost 2 bases, with 11 bases spanning the gap. The CDR3 covers 15 residues. Germline V gene sequence: CDR1 SGHAT, CDR2 FQNNGV. The CDR3 nucleotides are TGTGCCAGCAGCTTAGGCGTCAGGAAAAACACTGAAGCTTTCTTT. Amino acid sequence: CASSLGVRKNTEAFF.

This clonotype was counted many times. The chain joins TRBV6-1 to TRBJ2-7, with D possibly being TRBD1 or TRBD2 (5 bases each). Deletions cut 6 bases from V and 8 bases from J, with 17 bases between. Germline values: CDR1 MNHNS, CDR2 SASEGT. The CDR3 is 13 amino acids. The DNA of the CDR3 is TGTGCCAGCAGACCCGGGACCTCACCTCAGCAGTACTTC. Translated: CASRPGTSPQQYF.

This clonotype was recorded at least ten times. The chain carries TRBV12-3 or TRBV12-4 and TRBJ1-2, with 10 bases fitting TRBD1. The CDR3 is made up of 13 amino acids. Trimming at V came to 5 bases and at J to 8 bases, leaving 5 bases not matched to a gene. The CDR3 spells CASSPGQGRGYTF. In DNA form, the CDR3 reads TGTGCCAGCAGTCCGGGACAGGGGAGAGGCTACACCTTC.

V and J are TRBV28 and TRBJ2-1; D remains unclear. Germline lookup yields CDR1 MDHEN and CDR2 SYDVKM. Trimming removed 7 bases from V and 4 bases from J, with 11 bases in between. The CDR3 runs 13 residues. The CDR3 spells CASTAYDYNEQFF. CDR3 DNA sequence: TGTGCCAGCACGGCATATGATTACAATGAGCAGTTCTTC.

Comment on this clonotype: A much bigger clone sits one base away, suggesting this may be a read error. The V and J genes are TRBV28 and TRBJ1-2; D might be TRBD1 (6 bases). Per germline, CDR1 MDHEN and CDR2 SYDVKM. CDR3 length: 14 amino acids. The CDR3 loop is CASSVLGGGYGYSF. Written as DNA, the CDR3 is TGTGCCAGCAGTGTCTTGGGGGGGGGCTATGGCTACTCCTTC.

As concerns this clonotype: A much larger clone differs from this one at a single base, so this may be a read error. The chain joins TRBV20-1 to TRBJ2-5, with D uncertain. The J call may be incorrect, as the DNA end agrees better with TRBJ2-1. The CDR3 is 13 amino acids. Per the germline V gene, CDR1 is DFQATT and CDR2 is SNEGSKA (reference sequence). CDR3 protein: CSATYPGVETQFF. CDR3 nucleotides: TGCAGTGCTACCTACCCGGGCGTTGAGACCCAGTTCTTC.